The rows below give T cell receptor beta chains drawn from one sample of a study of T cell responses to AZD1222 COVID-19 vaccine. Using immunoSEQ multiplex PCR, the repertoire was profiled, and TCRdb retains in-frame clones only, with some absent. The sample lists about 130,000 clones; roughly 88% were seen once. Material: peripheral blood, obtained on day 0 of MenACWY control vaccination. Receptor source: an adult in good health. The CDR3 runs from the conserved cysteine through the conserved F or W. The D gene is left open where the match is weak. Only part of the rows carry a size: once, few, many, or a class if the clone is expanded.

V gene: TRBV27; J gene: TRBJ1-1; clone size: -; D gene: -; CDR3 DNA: TGTGCCAGCGAGCGAGGTACTGAAGCTTTCTTT; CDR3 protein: CASERGTEAFF
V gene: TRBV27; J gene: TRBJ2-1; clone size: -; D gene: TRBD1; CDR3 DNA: TGTGCCAGCAGTCTTCGACAGGGAAGGTTTGCGAATGAGCAGTTCTTC; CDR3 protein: CASSLRQGRFANEQFF
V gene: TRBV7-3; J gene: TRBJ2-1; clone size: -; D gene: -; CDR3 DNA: TGTGCCAGCAGCACCCGCACCGGGGGATTGGGCGAGCAGTTCTTC; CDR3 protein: CASSTRTGGLGEQFF
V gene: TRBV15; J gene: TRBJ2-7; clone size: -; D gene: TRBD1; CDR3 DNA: TGTGCCACCAGCAGAGGGGACCGGACAGGGGGCTCCTACGAGCAGTACTTC; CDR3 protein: CATSRGDRTGGSYEQYF
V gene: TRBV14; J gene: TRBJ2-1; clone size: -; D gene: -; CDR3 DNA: TGTGCCAGCAGCCAAGATTCCTTGGGGGAGCAGTTCTTC; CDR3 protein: CASSQDSLGEQFF
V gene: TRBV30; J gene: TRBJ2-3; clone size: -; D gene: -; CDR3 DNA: TGTGCCTGGAAGAGCGTTACAGATACGCAGTATTTT; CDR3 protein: CAWKSVTDTQYF
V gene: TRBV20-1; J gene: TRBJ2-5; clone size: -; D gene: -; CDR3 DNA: TGCAGTGCGGGGGATGGAGAGACCCAGTACTTC; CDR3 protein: CSAGDGETQYF
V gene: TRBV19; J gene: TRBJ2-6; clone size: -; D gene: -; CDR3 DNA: TGTGCCAGTAGTATAGATCGGGGGTCGGGGGCCAACGTCCTGACTTTC; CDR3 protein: CASSIDRGSGANVLTF
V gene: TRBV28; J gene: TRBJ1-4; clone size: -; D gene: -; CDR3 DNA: TGTGCCAGCAGCACCCCTCCCGGGCTGTTTTTT; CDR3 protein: CASSTPPGLFF
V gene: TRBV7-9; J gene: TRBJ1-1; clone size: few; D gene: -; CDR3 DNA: TGTGCCAGCAGCTTAAGTGGTACGGGCACTGAAGCTTTCTTT; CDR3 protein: CASSLSGTGTEAFF
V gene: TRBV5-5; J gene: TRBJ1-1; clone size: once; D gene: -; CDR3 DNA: TGTGCCAGCAGCCCCCTGCGGCGACTGAACCCTAACACTGAAGCTTTCTTT; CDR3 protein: CASSPLRRLNPNTEAFF
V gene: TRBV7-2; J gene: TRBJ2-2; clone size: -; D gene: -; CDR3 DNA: TGTGCCAGCAGCTCGACGGGGACCCACACCGGGGAGCTGTTTTTT; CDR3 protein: CASSSTGTHTGELFF
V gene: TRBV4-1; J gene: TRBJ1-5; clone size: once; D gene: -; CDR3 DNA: TGCGCCAGCAGCCAAGGGGGCAATCAGCCCCAGCATTTT; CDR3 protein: CASSQGGNQPQHF
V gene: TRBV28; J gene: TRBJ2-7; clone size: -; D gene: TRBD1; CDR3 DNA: TGTGCCAGCAACAAAGGGAAAAGGGGGCGCGCCGAGCAGTACTTC; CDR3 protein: CASNKGKRGRAEQYF
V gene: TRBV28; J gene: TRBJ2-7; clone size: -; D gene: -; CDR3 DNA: TGTGCCAGCAGTTTCCTCTGGATGCGGGCCCCCTACGAGCAGTACTTC; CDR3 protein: CASSFLWMRAPYEQYF
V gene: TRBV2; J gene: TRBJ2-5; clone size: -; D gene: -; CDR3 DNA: TGTGCCAGCAGTGTCGTAAGGGAGACCCAGTACTTC; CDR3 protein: CASSVVRETQYF
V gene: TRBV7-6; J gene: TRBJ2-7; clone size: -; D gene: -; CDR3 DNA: TGTGCCAGCAGCTTCCGGGACAATTTTTACGAGCAGTACTTC; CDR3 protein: CASSFRDNFYEQYF
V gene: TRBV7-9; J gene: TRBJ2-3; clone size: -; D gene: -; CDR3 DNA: TGTGCCAGCACCCCCTCGAGGGATACGCAGTATTTT; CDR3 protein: CASTPSRDTQYF
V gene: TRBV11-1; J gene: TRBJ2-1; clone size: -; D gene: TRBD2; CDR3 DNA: TGTGCCAGCAGCTGGACCGGGACTAGCGGGTACAATGAGCAGTTCTTC; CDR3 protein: CASSWTGTSGYNEQFF
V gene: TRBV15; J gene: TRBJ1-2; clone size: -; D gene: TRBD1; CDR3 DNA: TGTGCCACCAGCAGACCACAGGGGGCGCGAGGCTACACCTTC; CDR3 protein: CATSRPQGARGYTF
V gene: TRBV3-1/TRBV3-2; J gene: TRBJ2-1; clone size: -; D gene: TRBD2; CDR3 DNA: TGTGCCAGCCGCTCCTCCGGGACTAGGTTACGCGATGAGCAGTTCTTC; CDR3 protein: CASRSSGTRLRDEQFF
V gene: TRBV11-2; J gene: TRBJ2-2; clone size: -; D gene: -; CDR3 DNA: TGTGCCAGCAGCTTATTTGGTATAGGGGAGCTGTTTTTT; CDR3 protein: CASSLFGIGELFF
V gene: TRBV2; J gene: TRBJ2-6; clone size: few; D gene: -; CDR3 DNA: TGTGCCAGCAGTGATTGGGGTTCCGGGGCCAACGTCCTGACTTTC; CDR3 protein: CASSDWGSGANVLTF
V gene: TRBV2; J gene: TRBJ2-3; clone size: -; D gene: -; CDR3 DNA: TGTGCCAGCAGTGAAGAGGCTCATACGCAGTATTTT; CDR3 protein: CASSEEAHTQYF
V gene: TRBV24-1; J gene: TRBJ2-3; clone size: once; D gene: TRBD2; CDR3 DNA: TGTGCCACCAGTGATTTGCAAGGGACTAGCGGGATCACAGATACGCAGTATTTT; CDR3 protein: CATSDLQGTSGITDTQYF
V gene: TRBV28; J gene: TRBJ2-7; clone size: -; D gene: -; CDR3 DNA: TGTGCCAGCAGTTTATTCCGCGACAGGAATGAGCAGTACTTC; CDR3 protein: CASSLFRDRNEQYF
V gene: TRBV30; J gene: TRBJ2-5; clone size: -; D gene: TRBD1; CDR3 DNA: TGTGCCTTCTTATCACAGGGGGGTTGGGAGACCCAGTACTTC; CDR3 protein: CAFLSQGGWETQYF
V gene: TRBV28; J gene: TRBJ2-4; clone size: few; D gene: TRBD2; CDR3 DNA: TGTGCCAGCAGTTCCTCTAGACTAGCGGGAGCCAAAAACATTCAGTACTTC; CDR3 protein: CASSSSRLAGAKNIQYF
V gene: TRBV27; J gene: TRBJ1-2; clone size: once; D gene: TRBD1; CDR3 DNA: TGTGCCAGCAGTTATGGACAGGGGGCACACTATGGCTACACCTTC; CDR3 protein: CASSYGQGAHYGYTF
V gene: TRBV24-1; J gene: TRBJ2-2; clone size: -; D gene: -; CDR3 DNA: TGTGCCACCGGCAGGGGGGACACCGGGGAGCTGTTTTTT; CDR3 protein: CATGRGDTGELFF
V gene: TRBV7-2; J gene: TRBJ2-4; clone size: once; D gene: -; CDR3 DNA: TGTGCCAGCAGCCAACATCCGGCCGGGGTAGGCAAAAACATTCAGTACTTC; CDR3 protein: CASSQHPAGVGKNIQYF
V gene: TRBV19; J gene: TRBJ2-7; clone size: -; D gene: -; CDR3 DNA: TGTGCCAGCGGGGCCGTTGAGCAGTACTTC; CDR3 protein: CASGAVEQYF
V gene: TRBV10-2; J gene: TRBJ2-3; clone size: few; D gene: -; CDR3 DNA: TGCGCCAGCAGTGAGTCGTTTGGGTACGCGACGCAGTATTTT; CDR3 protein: CASSESFGYATQYF
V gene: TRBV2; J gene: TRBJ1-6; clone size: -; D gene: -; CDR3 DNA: TGTGCCAGCAGTGTAGATGGCAATTCACCCCTCCACTTT; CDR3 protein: CASSVDGNSPLHF
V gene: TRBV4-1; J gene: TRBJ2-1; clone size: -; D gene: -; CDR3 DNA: TGCGCCAGCGCGACAGGATATAACAATGAGCAGTTCTTC; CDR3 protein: CASATGYNNEQFF
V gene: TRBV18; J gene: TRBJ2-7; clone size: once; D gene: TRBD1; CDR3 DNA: TGTGCCAGCTCACGAGGGGACAGGGGATACGAGCAGTACTTC; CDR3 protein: CASSRGDRGYEQYF
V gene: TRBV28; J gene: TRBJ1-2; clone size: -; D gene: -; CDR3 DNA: TGTGCCAGCAGTTCGGGACCATTCTATGGCTACACCTTC; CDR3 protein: CASSSGPFYGYTF